This record looks at one T cell receptor beta chain sequence and its context. No antigen is known for it. This record belongs to a study of beta chain features in type 1 diabetes. Sequenced material consisted of expressed TCRB transcripts (all of the isolated RNA was reverse transcribed). Measured with immunoSEQ multiplex PCR; TCRdb has only the in-frame clones, and not every one. The sample includes 130,000 or so clones, roughly 10% seen only once; the top ten take approximately 0.7%. One heparinised blood draw, averaging about 116 mL, came from each donor. Without exception, sorted populations had purity beyond 98%. Study-wide results and limits: In all four CD4+ subsets, TCRB CDR3 length was significantly, moderately reduced in type 1 diabetes. Resolution of whether HLA type affects TCRB rearrangement was not achieved here.

There are 17 residues in the CDR3. Germline V gene data show CDR1 as LGHNA and CDR2 as YNFKEQ. V lost 1 base and J lost 6; bases outside the gene matches: 13. This clonotype was obtained from a man aged 30-40 years with type 1 diabetes. The source material was central memory CD4+ T cells from blood. The genes are TRBV4-2 and TRBJ2-3; 7 nucleotides line up with TRBD2. The CDR3 coding sequence is TGTGCCAGCAGCCAAGTCGTAATAGGAGCGGGGAAGGATACGCAGTATTTT. Translation: CASSQVVIGAGKDTQYF.